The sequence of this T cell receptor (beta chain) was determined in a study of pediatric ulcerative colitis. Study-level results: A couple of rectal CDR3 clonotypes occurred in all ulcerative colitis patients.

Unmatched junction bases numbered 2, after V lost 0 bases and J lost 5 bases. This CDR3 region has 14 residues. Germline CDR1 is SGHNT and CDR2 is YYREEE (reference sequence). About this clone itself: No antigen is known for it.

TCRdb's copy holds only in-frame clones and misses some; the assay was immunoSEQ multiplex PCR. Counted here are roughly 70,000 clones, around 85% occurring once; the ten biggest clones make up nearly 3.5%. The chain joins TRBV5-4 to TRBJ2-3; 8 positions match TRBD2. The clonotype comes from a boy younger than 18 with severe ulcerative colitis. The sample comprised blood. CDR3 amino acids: CASSLVLAGDTQYF. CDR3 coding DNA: TGTGCCAGCAGCTTGGTCCTAGCGGGAGATACGCAGTATTTT. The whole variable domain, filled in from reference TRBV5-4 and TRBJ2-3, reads ETGVTQSPTHLIKTRGQQVTLRCSSQSGHNTVSWYQQALGQGPQFIFQYYREEENGRGNFPPRFSGLQFPNYSSELNVNALELDDSALYLCASSLVLAGDTQYFGPGTRLTVL.